The next 31 T cell receptor beta chains were all read from a single sample in a study of cytomegalovirus exposure and HLA in healthy donors. The PCR used 60 Vbeta and 13 Jbeta primers. Only in-frame clones appear in the TCRdb table, and some are missing; sequencing was by immunoSEQ multiplex PCR. The sample has tens of thousands of clones, 10% seen once. Source material: PBMCs. Receptor source: a man aged 60 to 75 in good health and CMV-seropositive.

This clone has more than one count but fewer than ten. The chain joins TRBV14 to TRBJ2-7, with 7 bases that match TRBD2. The trim removed 4 bases at V and 3 bases at J, leaving 15 bases unmatched. This CDR3 has 17 amino acids. Germline V CDR1 and CDR2: SGHDN, FVKESK. The CDR3 nucleotides are TGTGCCAGCAGCCCCCAGCGGGTTCTAGCGGCCGACTACGAGCAGTACTTC. Translation: CASSPQRVLAADYEQYF.

This clone was counted only a few times. V gene TRBV10-3 combines with J gene TRBJ1-4, with TRBD1 as a possible D gene (6 bases). V was cut by 4 bases and J by 3 bases, with 18 bases left in between. The CDR3 has 17 amino acids. CDR1 ENHRY and CDR2 SYGVKD come from the germline V gene. This CDR3 reads CAISAQGPGHSNEKLFF. CDR3 bases: TGTGCCATCAGTGCGCAAGGACCGGGACATTCTAATGAAAAACTGTTTTTT.

V is TRBV6-1 and J is TRBJ2-5; D ambiguous. The CDR3 is 14 amino acids. Trimming left V 0 bases short and J 7 bases short, with 12 bases between. Germline V gene data show CDR1 as MNHNS and CDR2 as SASEGT. CDR3 nucleotides: TGTGCCAGCAGTGAAGCGCGTCGCGGTGGGACCCAGTACTTC. This translates into CASSEARRGGTQYF.

This rearrangement joins TRBV28 to TRBJ2-3, with a possible D match to TRBD2 (6 bases). CDR1 is MDHEN and CDR2 is SYDVKM in the germline V gene. V was trimmed by 3 bases and J by 3 bases, leaving 10 bases between them. This CDR3 is built from 14 residues. CDR3 in DNA: TGTGCCAGCAGTTTCCGGGGGTCTACAGATACGCAGTATTTT. Its translation is CASSFRGSTDTQYF.

This clone has only a few counts. The chain joins TRBV5-1 to TRBJ2-7, with TRBD1 identical over 10 bases. The CDR3 length is 14 residues. The V and J ends lost 4 bases and 4 bases, in that order; junction bases with no gene match: 5. Germline V gene lookup returns CDR1 SGHRS and CDR2 YFSETQ. This chain's CDR3 is CASSRGTGEYEQYF. CDR3 DNA sequence: TGCGCCAGCAGCCGGGGGACAGGGGAGTACGAGCAGTACTTC.

This clone was seen a few times. The chain employs TRBV30 and TRBJ2-1, with 7 bases lining up with TRBD1. V was pared by 2 bases and J by 10 bases, with 8 bases of the junction left unmatched. The V gene's germline CDR1 is GTSNPN and CDR2 SVGIG (reference sequence). The CDR3 consists of 13 residues. For the CDR3, the DNA is TGTGCCTGGAGTAAACAGGGGCGAGGCGAGCAGTTCTTC. Its protein is CAWSKQGRGEQFF.

This clone was found a few times. CDR3 region: CASKDSFNQPQHF. The CDR3 region has the DNA TGTGCCAGCAAGGACAGCTTCAATCAGCCCCAGCATTTT. The chain carries TRBV2 and TRBJ1-5, with a tentative D call TRBD1 (6 bases). The CDR3 covers 13 residues. Germline CDR1 and CDR2: SNHLY and FYNNEI. Trimming took 7 bases from V and 3 from J, leaving 10 bases between them.

The chain uses TRBV7-9 and TRBJ2-5; TRBD2 aligns across 9 bases. V gave up 2 bases and J gave up 5 bases; unmatched junction bases: 6. The CDR3 runs 15 residues. Germline V lookup: CDR1 SEHNR, CDR2 FQNEAQ (reference sequence). The CDR3 loop reads CASSLSLAGFETQYF. The CDR3 nucleotides read TGTGCCAGCAGCTTAAGTCTAGCGGGATTTGAGACCCAGTACTTC.

In its sample, this clone was seen a few times. The rearrangement joins TRBV5-1 to TRBJ2-1; D is unresolved. The V end lost 0 bases, the J end lost 5 bases, and 12 bases lay between the germline ends. Germline V gene lookup returns CDR1 SGHRS and CDR2 YFSETQ. CDR3 length equals 15 residues. This CDR3 reads CASSLEHPINNEQFF. The CDR3 region has the DNA TGCGCCAGCAGCTTGGAACACCCGATCAACAATGAGCAGTTCTTC.

The V call is TRBV13, the J call TRBJ2-3; D perhaps matches TRBD2 (7 bases). V was clipped by 5 bases and J by 2 bases, with 14 bases between them. Germline CDR1 and CDR2: PRHDT and FYEKMQ (reference sequence). This CDR3 has 15 amino acids. This CDR3 reads CASSIRGRATDTQYF. The CDR3 nucleotides read TGTGCCAGCAGCATTAGGGGGAGGGCCACAGATACGCAGTATTTT.

This clone was detected a few times. V gene TRBV30 combines with J gene TRBJ2-7; maybe TRBD2 (5 bases). V dropped 5 bases and J dropped 2 bases, with 10 bases sitting between them. The CDR3 consists of 12 residues. Germline-derived CDR1 and CDR2 are GTSNPN and SVGIG (reference sequence). The CDR3 nucleotides are TGTGCCTGGGGCAGCGGAGCCTACGAGCAGTACTTC. This gives the protein CAWGSGAYEQYF.

The V call is TRBV5-1, the J call TRBJ2-2; maybe TRBD2 (6 bases). The CDR3 runs 15 residues. Per germline, CDR1 SGHRS and CDR2 YFSETQ. Trimming removed 0 bases at V and 0 bases at J, with 6 bases between. The chain's CDR3 is CASSLGTTNTGELFF. In DNA form, the CDR3 reads TGCGCCAGCAGCTTGGGGACTACGAACACCGGGGAGCTGTTTTTT.

The chain combines TRBV5-1 with TRBJ1-4, with unresolved D. CDR3 length: 17 residues. Trimming removed 0 bases at V and 8 bases at J, with 20 bases between. Looked up from germline, CDR1 is SGHRS and CDR2 is YFSETQ. This CDR3 reads CASSLGVSGFQEEKLFF. CDR3 nucleotide sequence: TGCGCCAGCAGCTTGGGGGTTTCGGGGTTCCAAGAGGAAAAACTGTTTTTT.

This clone was recorded only once. This chain's CDR3 is CASTEGFSGGVKEQFF. The DNA for the CDR3 is TGTGCCAGCACCGAGGGGTTTAGCGGGGGGGTAAAGGAGCAGTTCTTC. The chain employs TRBV2 and TRBJ2-1; TRBD2 agrees at 11 bases. The CDR3 spans 16 residues. Germline V gene lookup returns CDR1 SNHLY and CDR2 FYNNEI. Trimming cost V 7 bases and J 10 bases; bases outside gene matches: 15.

The genes are TRBV5-1 and TRBJ2-4, with a possible D match to TRBD2 (6 bases). CDR3 length equals 22 residues. V was cut by 0 bases and J by 0 bases, with 28 bases left in between. Germline V gene data show CDR1 as SGHRS and CDR2 as YFSETQ. This CDR3 reads CASSLVAAPGDGGPSAKNIQYF. For the CDR3, the DNA is TGCGCCAGCAGCTTGGTCGCCGCACCAGGCGACGGGGGACCCTCAGCCAAAAACATTCAGTACTTC.

This clone has more than one count but fewer than ten. This chain uses TRBV28 with TRBJ1-1; TRBD1 is a possible D gene (6 bases). The CDR3 has 13 residues. The germline gives CDR1 MDHEN, CDR2 SYDVKM. V lost 5 bases and J 1 base, leaving 8 bases between the germline ends. The CDR3: CASSNRENTEAFF. CDR3 in DNA: TGTGCCAGCAGTAACAGGGAGAACACTGAAGCTTTCTTT.

The V and J genes are TRBV7-6 and TRBJ1-2, with D perhaps TRBD1 (5 bases). Germline V gene sequence: CDR1 SGHVS, CDR2 FNYEAQ. Deletions cut 5 bases from V and 5 bases from J, with 12 bases between. This CDR3 has 13 residues. Here the CDR3 reads CASSPGGGYGYTF. DNA of the CDR3: TGTGCCAGCAGCCCCGGGGGTGGGTATGGCTACACCTTC.

The table lists this clone with a few counts. The J gene is TRBJ2-4, the V gene TRBV29-1, with 12 nucleotides matching TRBD2. J gave up 5 bases and V 4 bases, and 0 bases lay outside the gene matches. The germline CDR1 and CDR2 sequences are SQVTM and ANQGSEA. The CDR3 has 13 residues. The DNA for the CDR3 is TGCAGCGTTGGGACTAGCGGGGAAAACATTCAGTACTTC. It is translated as CSVGTSGENIQYF.

The chain carries TRBV25-1 and TRBJ2-2; tentatively, D is TRBD2 (6 bases). This CDR3 has 15 amino acids. The V gene's germline CDR1 is MGHDK and CDR2 SYGVNS. Trimming took 0 bases from V and 6 from J, leaving 11 bases between them. The CDR3 DNA reads TGTGCCAGCAGTGAATATTTCGGGAGACCCGGGGAGCTGTTTTTT. Amino acids: CASSEYFGRPGELFF.

The genes are TRBV19 and TRBJ2-3; 8 bases are shared with TRBD2. CDR1 and CDR2 (germline): LNHDA, SQIVND (reference sequence). Trimming cost V 5 bases and J 12 bases; bases outside gene matches: 10. The CDR3 is made up of 13 amino acids. CDR3 in DNA: TGTGCCAGTAGTGCGACGGGGGGGGGAGACCAGTATTTT. It specifies CASSATGGGDQYF.

This clone came up a few times. The chain employs TRBV10-2 and TRBJ1-2; 8 bases agree with TRBD1. Germline-derived CDR1 and CDR2 are WSHSY and SAAADI. The junction had 6 bases not matched to a gene; V was cut back by 3 bases and J by 6 bases. The CDR3 is 14 residues long. CDR3 loop: CASSDLDRGDGYTF. In DNA, the CDR3 is TGCGCCAGCAGTGATCTCGACAGGGGCGATGGCTACACCTTC.

The sample holds a few counts of this clone. The V and J genes are TRBV7-9 and TRBJ1-1; the match to TRBD1 covers 8 bases. V gave up 1 base and J gave up 1 base; unmatched junction bases: 8. The germline CDR1 and CDR2 sequences are SEHNR and FQNEAQ (reference sequence). The CDR3 spans 17 residues. The DNA for the CDR3 is TGTGCCAGCAGCTTAGTAACAGGGGGGTCGGGGAACACTGAAGCTTTCTTT. This codes for CASSLVTGGSGNTEAFF.

The CDR3 loop reads CASSPPEKGPVTEAFF. The CDR3 bases are TGTGCCAGCTCACCTCCGGAGAAGGGGCCCGTCACTGAAGCTTTCTTT. The gene calls are TRBV18 and TRBJ1-1; possible D gene TRBD1, 5 bases. Trimming shortened V by 3 bases and J by 4 bases, and 18 bases separated the two germline ends. This CDR3 has 16 residues. CDR1 is KGHSH, CDR2 LQKENI, per germline.

This clone was counted only a few times. The gene calls are TRBV30 and TRBJ1-2; D call uncertain. V lost 5 bases, J lost 8 bases, and 12 bases lay in between. Germline CDR1 reads GTSNPN; CDR2 reads SVGIG (reference sequence). The CDR3 contains 11 residues. As DNA, the CDR3 is TGTGCCTGGCACGGGGTGGGAGGCTACACCTTC. Its translation is CAWHGVGGYTF.

This clone has only a few counts. CDR3 DNA sequence: TGTGCCAGCAGCGTTCGGGGGTGGGAGCAGTACTTC. It translates to CASSVRGWEQYF. The chain uses TRBV11-2 and TRBJ2-7, with TRBD2 as a possible D gene (6 bases). V was trimmed by 5 bases and J by 7 bases, leaving 12 bases between them. The CDR3 sequence is 12 residues long. Germline CDR1 and CDR2: SGHAT and FQNNGV.

The CDR3: CAWRLHWNTEAFF. The CDR3 DNA reads as TGTGCCTGGAGACTTCACTGGAACACTGAAGCTTTCTTT. The V call is TRBV30, the J call TRBJ1-1; D is uncertain. The V gene lost 3 bases and the J gene lost 1 base, with 9 bases spanning the gap. CDR3 length: 13 amino acids. Germline-derived CDR1 and CDR2 are GTSNPN and SVGIG (reference sequence). Combining the CDR3 with reference TRBV30 and TRBJ1-1 gives the whole variable domain SQTIHQWPATLVQPVGSPLSLECTVEGTSNPNLYWYRQAAGRGLQLLFYSVGIGQISSEVPQNLSASRPQDRQFILSSKKLLLSDSGFYLCAWRLHWNTEAFFGQGTRLTVV.

This clone appeared a few times. J is TRBJ2-3 and V is TRBV11-2; TRBD2 matches at 8 bases. The CDR3 contains 15 residues. The V gene end was trimmed by 7 bases and the J gene end by 5 bases; junction bases not matched to a gene: 11. The germline CDR1 and CDR2 sequences are SGHAT and FQNNGV. This CDR3 reads CASTLIGTSGDTQYF. Written as DNA, the CDR3 is TGTGCCAGCACCCTAATAGGGACTAGTGGAGATACGCAGTATTTT.

The chain couples TRBV7-3 to TRBJ2-1, with 9 bases lining up with TRBD1. Losses at the gene ends were 2 bases for V and 3 bases for J; bases not matched to a gene: 2. The CDR3 is 15 amino acids. In germline, CDR1 is SGHTA, CDR2 FQGTGA. The CDR3 reads CASSLEGQGYNEQFF. CDR3 DNA sequence: TGTGCCAGCAGCTTAGAGGGACAGGGCTACAATGAGCAGTTCTTC.

The genes are TRBV5-1 and TRBJ1-2; weak D call: TRBD1 (5 bases). Germline V CDR1 and CDR2: SGHRS, YFSETQ. CDR3 length equals 14 residues. The V and J ends lost 5 bases and 5 bases respectively, with 16 bases between them. The CDR3 reads CASSDQGLRYGYTF. Here the CDR3 DNA reads TGCGCCAGCAGTGACCAGGGCCTGAGGTATGGCTACACCTTC. The whole variable domain, remainder taken from reference TRBV5-1 and TRBJ1-2, is KAGVTQTPRYLIKTRGQQVTLSCSPISGHRSVSWYQQTPGQGLQFLFEYFSETQRNKGNFPGRFSGRQFSNSRSEMNVSTLELGDSALYLCASSDQGLRYGYTFGSGTRLTVV.

The V and J genes are TRBV28 and TRBJ2-7; 8 nucleotides agree with TRBD1. Germline CDR1 is MDHEN and CDR2 is SYDVKM. This CDR3 has 14 residues. The V and J ends lost 6 bases and 4 bases, in that order; junction bases with no gene match: 8. The chain's CDR3 is CASSPPDRAYEQYF. CDR3 coding DNA: TGTGCCAGCAGCCCTCCGGACAGGGCTTACGAGCAGTACTTC.

This clone has a handful of counts. The chain couples TRBV5-1 to TRBJ1-1; D not certain. Germline loops: CDR1 SGHRS, CDR2 YFSETQ. V was clipped by 7 bases and J by 2 bases, with 21 bases between them. The CDR3 totals 16 residues. CDR3 sequence: CASAAAGSVSNTEAFF. The CDR3 DNA reads as TGCGCCAGCGCCGCGGCTGGATCCGTGAGCAACACTGAAGCTTTCTTT. Supplemented by reference TRBV5-1 and TRBJ1-1, the full variable domain reads KAGVTQTPRYLIKTRGQQVTLSCSPISGHRSVSWYQQTPGQGLQFLFEYFSETQRNKGNFPGRFSGRQFSNSRSEMNVSTLELGDSALYLCASAAAGSVSNTEAFFGQGTRLTVV.